These 27 T cell receptor beta chains share one sample of origin, sequenced in a study of cytomegalovirus exposure and HLA in healthy donors (dated by TCRdb to about 2017). Receptors were amplified or captured by the immunoSEQ multiplex PCR assay. A mixture of 60 forward primers for TCR Vbeta segments and 13 reverse primers for TCR Jbeta segments was used in the multiplex PCR. The immuneACCESS repertoire file appears here via TCRdb, limited to in-frame rearrangements. These files lack a portion of the clones; in checked studies, under half of the deficit traces to unresolved V genes, and the cause of the others is not known. This sample is represented by fewer than 80,000 clones; about two thirds of them were singletons. Together, the top ten hold 6.9% of the sample. The sequenced sample was PBMCs. Receptors were obtained from a woman in her forties or fifties in good health and CMV-seropositive.

J is TRBJ1-3 and V is TRBV21-1; TRBD1 was called by the table and not checked on the DNA. TRBV21-1 is termed a pseudogene. This CDR3 is 15 amino acids long. The CDR3 loop reads CASNERRGPGNTIYF. The CDR3 DNA is TGTGCCAGCAACGAACGGAGGGGGCCTGGAAACACCATATATTTT.

This clone has just a few counts. This chain joins TRBV7-3 and TRBJ1-6; D ambiguous. Per germline, CDR1 SGHTA and CDR2 FQGTGA. The CDR3 totals 14 residues. V lost 2 bases to trimming and J lost 4 bases, with 6 bases between them. CDR3 in DNA: TGTGCCAGCAGCTTAGACGGGTATAATTCACCCCTCCACTTT. Residues: CASSLDGYNSPLHF.

The chain joins TRBV11-3 to TRBJ2-3; TRBD2 matches at 9 bases. Trimming removed 2 bases from V and 3 bases from J; junction bases left unmatched: 3. CDR1 is SGHNT and CDR2 is YENEEA in the germline V gene. CDR3 size: 15 residues. The CDR3 nucleotides read TGTGCCAGCAGCTTAAGTAGCGGGGGAACAGATACGCAGTATTTT. As protein: CASSLSSGGTDTQYF.

This clone was seen a handful of times. The chain couples TRBV7-9 to TRBJ2-1; maybe TRBD2 (5 bases). Germline values: CDR1 SEHNR, CDR2 FQNEAQ (reference sequence). V was pared by 1 base and J by 6 bases, with 10 bases between. The CDR3 consists of 14 residues. This CDR3 reads CASSLGLTTNEQFF. CDR3 coding DNA: TGTGCCAGCAGCTTAGGGCTGACTACCAATGAGCAGTTCTTC.

The chain couples TRBV4-2 to TRBJ2-1, with 9 positions matching TRBD2. The junction had 7 bases not matched to a gene; V was cut back by 4 bases and J by 6 bases. CDR1 is LGHNA and CDR2 is YNFKEQ in the germline V gene. CDR3 length: 15 amino acids. The CDR3 is CASSRRAGGLNEQFF. The DNA for the CDR3 is TGTGCCAGCAGCCGTCGAGCGGGGGGTCTCAATGAGCAGTTCTTC.

This clone was seen more than once but under ten times. The chain joins TRBV6-1 to TRBJ1-2; D is possibly TRBD1 (6 bases). The CDR3 covers 14 residues. Germline values: CDR1 MNHNS, CDR2 SASEGT. Trimming took off 6 bases at V and 8 bases at J, with 19 bases between the two ends. CDR3 protein: CASSLKAKGQGYTF. The CDR3 nucleotides are TGTGCCAGCAGCTTGAAGGCGAAAGGACAGGGCTACACCTTC.

V and J are TRBV7-8 and TRBJ1-4; no definite D call. CDR3 length: 12 residues. Deletions cut 7 bases from V and 3 bases from J, with 6 bases between. Germline values: CDR1 SGHVS, CDR2 FQNEAQ. In nucleotides, the CDR3 is TGTGCCAGCAATTCTCCTAATGAAAAACTGTTTTTT. Encoded protein: CASNSPNEKLFF.

CDR3 DNA sequence: TGTGCCAGCAGTGAAAACCTAGAAGGGGCGGGAGGCTACACCTTC. Translated: CASSENLEGAGGYTF. V usage is TRBV6-1 and J usage is TRBJ1-2, with a weak D call TRBD1 (5 bases). The germline V gene has CDR1 MNHNS and CDR2 SASEGT. Trimming removed 2 bases from V and 8 bases from J, with 18 bases in between. This CDR3 comprises 15 residues.

This clone was found a few times. This chain uses TRBV6-1 with TRBJ1-5; 7 bases align to TRBD1. With 10 bases clipped from V and 6 bases from J, the junction kept 6 bases outside the gene matches. Germline CDR1 is MNHNS and CDR2 is SASEGT. This CDR3 has 12 amino acids. The CDR3 here is CATRGSSQPQHF. The CDR3 nucleotides read TGTGCCACCAGGGGGAGTAGTCAGCCCCAGCATTTT.

The chain links TRBV6-6 to TRBJ2-7, with D perhaps TRBD1 (6 bases). CDR1 is MNHNY and CDR2 is SVGAGI in the germline V gene (reference sequence). This CDR3 comprises 15 residues. V was pared by 6 bases and J by 3 bases, with 18 bases between. CDR3 protein: CASRLNRAPNYEQYF. In DNA, the CDR3 is TGTGCCAGCAGATTGAACAGGGCACCCAACTACGAGCAGTACTTC.

The genes are TRBV27 and TRBJ2-1; D gene unclear. Germline CDR1 is MNHEY and CDR2 is SMNVEV (reference sequence). CDR3 length: 14 residues. V shed 2 bases and J shed 0 bases, with 5 bases lying between them. The CDR3 loop is CASSLKSSYNEQFF. As DNA, the CDR3 is TGTGCCAGCAGTTTAAAGAGCTCCTACAATGAGCAGTTCTTC.

This chain joins TRBV27 and TRBJ1-6; TRBD1 matches 12 bases. Germline loops: CDR1 MNHEY, CDR2 SMNVEV (reference sequence). The ends lost 7 bases at V and 9 bases at J; junction bases unmatched: 7. The length of the CDR3 is 15 residues. DNA for the CDR3: TGTGCCAGCACCCCCGGGACAGGGGGCGGTTCACCCCTCCACTTT. Protein: CASTPGTGGGSPLHF.

The V call is TRBV20-1, the J call TRBJ1-2; weak D call: TRBD1 (6 bases). Germline V gene data show CDR1 as DFQATT and CDR2 as SNEGSKA (reference sequence). This CDR3 is built from 11 residues. The CDR3 is CSLRGGNGYTF. CDR3 DNA: TGCAGCCTTAGGGGGGGAAATGGCTACACCTTC.

This chain uses TRBV6-5 with TRBJ2-5; D not resolved. The last part of the DNA fits TRBJ2-7 better; the J call may be wrong. Germline assignment: CDR1 MNHEY and CDR2 SVGAGI. This CDR3 spans 13 amino acids. DNA of the CDR3: TGTGCCAGCAGTTACTTCAATTCCTACGAGCAGTACTTC. Translation gives CASSYFNSYEQYF.

There are a few counts of this clone. The genes are TRBV27 and TRBJ1-5; D is unresolved. This CDR3 comprises 13 residues. Germline CDR1 reads MNHEY; CDR2 reads SMNVEV (reference sequence). V was trimmed by 4 bases and J by 2 bases, leaving 6 bases between them. The CDR3 here is CASSSPGNQPQHF. The CDR3, as DNA: TGTGCCAGCAGTTCCCCTGGCAATCAGCCCCAGCATTTT.

This clone was recorded only once. The chain is built from TRBV11-2 and TRBJ2-7; TRBD1 aligns across 11 bases. V shed 4 bases and J 3 bases; nucleotides not matched to a gene: 2. The length of the CDR3 is 14 residues. Germline lookup yields CDR1 SGHAT and CDR2 FQNNGV. The CDR3 loop reads CASSSGTGGYEQYF. The DNA for the CDR3 is TGTGCCAGCAGCTCCGGGACAGGGGGCTACGAGCAGTACTTC.

This chain joins TRBV18 and TRBJ2-5, with 8 bases matching TRBD1. This CDR3 is 15 amino acids long. V dropped 6 bases and J dropped 4; count of bases not matched to a gene: 10. Germline CDR1 reads KGHSH; CDR2 reads LQKENI. The CDR3 region is CASSPRTGIGETQYF. The CDR3 nucleotides are TGTGCCAGCTCCCCCCGGACAGGGATAGGAGAGACCCAGTACTTC.

V gene TRBV7-2 combines with J gene TRBJ1-1; D is unresolved. Germline V gene sequence: CDR1 SGHTA, CDR2 FQGNSA. Deletions cut 3 bases from V and 5 bases from J, with 16 bases between. CDR3 length: 15 residues. The CDR3 is CASSFYGGRRTEAFF. CDR3 DNA: TGTGCCAGCAGCTTTTATGGTGGAAGGAGAACTGAAGCTTTCTTT. The full variable domain, with the rest looked up from reference TRBV7-2 and TRBJ1-1, is GAGVSQSPSNKVTEKGKDVELRCDPISGHTALYWYRQSLGQGLEFLIYFQGNSAPDKSGLPSDRFSAERTGGSVSTLTIQRTQQEDSAVYLCASSFYGGRRTEAFFGQGTRLTVV.

This rearrangement joins TRBV7-9 to TRBJ1-2; D ambiguous. From germline, CDR1 is SEHNR and CDR2 FQNEAQ (reference sequence). Trimming cost V 6 bases and J 9 bases, with 20 bases left between them. This CDR3 comprises 14 residues. Written as DNA, the CDR3 is TGTGCCAGCAGTTCGCTCGGGGATCTATTTAGCTACACCTTC. Translated: CASSSLGDLFSYTF.

The J gene is TRBJ2-5, the V gene TRBV5-6; possibly TRBD1 for D (6 bases). Per the germline V gene, CDR1 is SGHDT and CDR2 is YYEEEE. There are 12 residues in the CDR3. Trimming took off 7 bases at V and 4 bases at J, with 11 bases between the two ends. The CDR3 coding sequence is TGTGCCAGCGGGGACACCTCAGAGACCCAGTACTTC. This gives the protein CASGDTSETQYF. The full variable domain, rest sourced from reference TRBV5-6 and TRBJ2-5, is DAGVTQSPTHLIKTRGQQVTLRCSPKSGHDTVSWYQQALGQGPQFIFQYYEEEERQRGNFPDRFSGHQFPNYSSELNVNALLLGDSALYLCASGDTSETQYFGPGTRLLVL.

In DNA, the CDR3 is TGTGCCAGCAGTGAAGCTCCGGGGGGCCGAGAGACCCAGTACTTC. The encoded protein is CASSEAPGGRETQYF. The chain recombines TRBV6-1 with TRBJ2-5; D is perhaps TRBD2 (7 bases). The ends were cut back, 0 bases at V and 4 bases at J, with 12 bases in the middle. CDR3 size: 15 residues. The germline gives CDR1 MNHNS, CDR2 SASEGT.

To note about this clone: An end of the junction differs from the germline gene, which may be a read error. The chain has TRBV9 and TRBJ1-2, with 8 positions matching TRBD1. Per germline, CDR1 SGDLS and CDR2 YYNGEE. The CDR3 runs 19 residues. This CDR3 is CASSATRSRGPFPPYGCTF. In DNA, the CDR3 is TGTGCCAGCAGCGCTACTAGATCCAGGGGGCCCTTCCCCCCCTATGGCTGCACCTTC. Together with reference TRBV9 and TRBJ1-2, the CDR3 gives the full variable domain: DSGVTQTPKHLITATGQRVTLRCSPRSGDLSVYWYQQSLDQGLQFLIQYYNGEERAKGNILERFSAQQFPDLHSELNLSSLELGDSALYFCASSATRSRGPFPPYGCTFGSGTRLTVV.

This chain uses TRBV10-3 with TRBJ1-2; a possible D gene is TRBD1 (5 bases). This CDR3 comprises 13 residues. The V gene lost 1 base and the J gene lost 6 bases, with 9 bases spanning the gap. Germline lookup yields CDR1 ENHRY and CDR2 SYGVKD. The CDR3 coding sequence is TGTGCCATCAGTGAGTGGGGCTGGGATGGCTACACCTTC. Its translation: CAISEWGWDGYTF.

Concerning this clone itself: One end of the junction fails to match germline, which may point to a read error. This sequence joins TRBV11-2 and TRBJ2-3, with TRBD1 as a possible D gene (5 bases). Germline CDR1 SGHAT, CDR2 FQNNGV. The CDR3 contains 15 residues. The CDR3 DNA reads as TGTGCCAGCAGCTTCATGGGGCAGAGCACGGATACGCAGTATTTT. Translating it yields CASSFMGQSTDTQYF. The full variable domain, its missing parts supplied by reference TRBV11-2 and TRBJ2-3, is EAGVAQSPRYKIIEKRQSVAFWCNPISGHATLYWYQQILGQGPKLLIQFQNNGVVDDSQLPKDRFSAERLKGVDSTLKIQPAKLEDSAVYLCASSFMGQSTDTQYFGPGTRLTVL.

V and J are TRBV7-8 and TRBJ2-3; 10 bases line up with TRBD2. J lost 4 bases, V lost 7 bases, and 8 bases had no gene match. This CDR3 spans 15 amino acids. Germline CDR1 SGHVS, CDR2 FQNEAQ. The CDR3 DNA reads as TGTGCCAGCAAACCTAGCGGGGGCCGGGCAGATACGCAGTATTTT. Translation gives CASKPSGGRADTQYF.

The chain carries TRBV19 and TRBJ1-5; no clear D. Germline V gene lookup returns CDR1 LNHDA and CDR2 SQIVND (reference sequence). The CDR3 sequence is 12 residues long. Trimming shortened V by 4 bases and J by 6 bases, and 7 bases separated the two germline ends. The CDR3 coding sequence is TGTGCCAGTAGTAACGGGATTCAGCCCCAGCATTTT. This translates into CASSNGIQPQHF.

The chain uses TRBV7-8 and TRBJ2-1; no reliable D call. Germline assignment: CDR1 SGHVS and CDR2 FQNEAQ. The CDR3 contains 13 residues. Trimming shortened V by 0 bases and J by 7 bases, and 7 bases separated the two germline ends. For the CDR3, the DNA is TGTGCCAGCAGCTTAGCGCGAAGAAATGAGCAGTTCTTC. As protein: CASSLARRNEQFF.